The T cell receptor beta chain described here comes from a study of human T cells and chemical hapten exposure. Broader study findings: Expanded TCRs formed significantly more large CDR3 similarity clusters than controls. Counts of TCRs above 1 in 1000 frequency stayed unchanged with DPC sensitization.

The library tagged each cDNA molecule with unique molecular identifiers. TCRdb redid the calling of the RACE reads with MiXCR, one entry per CDR3 protein. The sample carries 100,000 or so distinct CDR3 sequences, approximately 36% recorded once. With regard to this clonotype: What it recognizes is unknown.

Stated time point: patch test 3, about 24 weeks after DPC sensitization. The sample's treatment: therapeutic diphenylcyclopropenone sensitization with weekly scalp DPC. This CDR3 is 15 amino acids long. The V and J ends lost 1 base and 4 bases respectively, with 13 bases between them. Germline lookup yields CDR1 DFQATT and CDR2 SNEGSKA (reference sequence). Sequences were derived from whole blood, sampled in connection with sensitization to the hapten diphenylcyclopropenone (DPC). V usage is TRBV20-1 and J usage is TRBJ2-2; D is possibly TRBD1 (5 bases). This clonotype originated in a man aged 40-55 years with alopecia areata. Some clones in this sample may be carry-over from other donors' samples. The CDR3 reads CSARAGLQGTGELFF. In DNA form, the CDR3 reads TGCAGTGCTAGAGCAGGGCTTCAGGGCACCGGGGAGCTGTTTTTT.